The T cell receptor beta chain under discussion was sequenced for a study of cytomegalovirus exposure and HLA in healthy donors. PCR was performed using 60 Vbeta and 13 Jbeta primers. Profiled with immunoSEQ multiplex PCR; TCRdb holds only in-frame clones, not every one. This sample has about 190,000 clones, with 75% to 90% found just once. This clonotype was obtained from a woman between 50 and 59 years old in good health and CMV-seropositive. Sequencing was carried out using PBMCs.

This CDR3 is CASSTSYGNTGELFF. For the CDR3, the DNA is TGTGCCAGCAGTACCTCCTACGGGAACACCGGGGAGCTGTTTTTT. The rearrangement uses TRBV27 and TRBJ2-2; D unclear. CDR3 length: 15 residues. CDR1 MNHEY and CDR2 SMNVEV come from the germline V gene (reference sequence). V lost 5 bases and J lost 1, with 11 bases in between.